A selection of T cell receptor beta chains follows, all from one sample in a study of T cell changes during pregnancy in multiple sclerosis. Only in-frame clones appear in the TCRdb table, and some are missing; sequencing was by immunoSEQ multiplex PCR. Among 50,000 to 60,000 clones listed, over 80% were seen once. Here the sequenced sample was CD4+ T cells from peripheral blood mononuclear cells, taken in the first trimester of pregnancy. These receptors originate from a female donor with multiple sclerosis, enrolled in a pregnancy study. CDR3s include the opening cysteine and the closing phenylalanine or tryptophan. The D gene is left open where the match is weak. The size of a clone is reported for some rows only, either as once, few or many, or as a class for expanded clones.

j_call: TRBJ1-2
clone_size: once
v_call: TRBV19
d_call: -
cdr3_nt: TGTGCCAGTAGTATCCCCGCGGGAAGAGGGGAATATGGCTACACCTTC
cdr3_aa: CASSIPAGRGEYGYTF

j_call: TRBJ1-2
clone_size: -
v_call: TRBV25-1
d_call: -
cdr3_nt: TGTGCCAGCAGTGCATACAGGGCTTATGGCTACACCTTC
cdr3_aa: CASSAYRAYGYTF

j_call: TRBJ1-5
clone_size: -
v_call: TRBV7-9
d_call: -
cdr3_nt: TGTGCCAGCAGCTTAGGGGACACTAGCAATCAGCCCCAGCATTTT
cdr3_aa: CASSLGDTSNQPQHF

j_call: TRBJ2-1
clone_size: -
v_call: TRBV14
d_call: -
cdr3_nt: TGTGCCAGCAGCCAAACAAACCGGGGGACCAATGAGCAGTTCTTC
cdr3_aa: CASSQTNRGTNEQFF

j_call: TRBJ1-1
clone_size: -
v_call: TRBV18
d_call: -
cdr3_nt: TGTGCCAGCTCACAAAGCGGGGGGGGAACGGGAACTGAAGCTTTCTTT
cdr3_aa: CASSQSGGGTGTEAFF

j_call: TRBJ2-1
clone_size: -
v_call: TRBV29-1
d_call: TRBD1
cdr3_nt: TGCAGCGTTCCGAGGGGGAAGGGGGCAAAGAATGAGCAGTTCTTC
cdr3_aa: CSVPRGKGAKNEQFF

j_call: TRBJ1-2
clone_size: -
v_call: TRBV19
d_call: -
cdr3_nt: TGTGCCAGTAGTATCCACAGGGATGGTGGCTACACCTTC
cdr3_aa: CASSIHRDGGYTF

j_call: TRBJ2-5
clone_size: -
v_call: TRBV4-3
d_call: TRBD2
cdr3_nt: TGCGCCAGCAGCCAAGATCTGGGTAGCGGGGGGTCAGAGACCCAGTACTTC
cdr3_aa: CASSQDLGSGGSETQYF

j_call: TRBJ2-3
clone_size: -
v_call: TRBV19
d_call: -
cdr3_nt: TGTGCCAGTAGTGCCCGGGACTTCATCCTCACAGATACGCAGTATTTT
cdr3_aa: CASSARDFILTDTQYF

j_call: TRBJ1-2
clone_size: -
v_call: TRBV7-2
d_call: -
cdr3_nt: TGTGCCAGCAGCTTAGGGAGGTCAGGCTCTTTAACGGGGGGCTACACCTTC
cdr3_aa: CASSLGRSGSLTGGYTF

j_call: TRBJ1-6
clone_size: -
v_call: TRBV6-1
d_call: -
cdr3_nt: TGTGCCAGCAGTGAAGACCCGGGACAACTGAATTCACCCCTCCACTTT
cdr3_aa: CASSEDPGQLNSPLHF

j_call: TRBJ2-5
clone_size: -
v_call: TRBV7-9
d_call: TRBD2
cdr3_nt: TGTGCCAGCACCCTGACTAGCGGGAGGGAAGAGACCCAGTACTTC
cdr3_aa: CASTLTSGREETQYF

j_call: TRBJ2-2
clone_size: -
v_call: TRBV29-1
d_call: -
cdr3_nt: TGCAGCGTCGGTCAGCTCGGCGGGACCGGGGAGCTGTTTTTT
cdr3_aa: CSVGQLGGTGELFF

j_call: TRBJ2-1
clone_size: -
v_call: TRBV6-1
d_call: TRBD2
cdr3_nt: TGTGCCAGCAGCGGACTAGTTTTCCTGAACAATGAGCAGTTCTTC
cdr3_aa: CASSGLVFLNNEQFF

j_call: TRBJ2-1
clone_size: -
v_call: TRBV11-1
d_call: -
cdr3_nt: TGTGCCAGCAGCCTCTGGGAGAAATCATACAATGAGCAGTTCTTC
cdr3_aa: CASSLWEKSYNEQFF

j_call: TRBJ1-1
clone_size: -
v_call: TRBV14
d_call: TRBD1
cdr3_nt: TGTGCCAGCAGCCAAGGCCGGACAGGGCCGTTTGAAGCTTTCTTT
cdr3_aa: CASSQGRTGPFEAFF

j_call: TRBJ2-5
clone_size: -
v_call: TRBV12-5
d_call: TRBD1
cdr3_nt: TGTGCTAGTGGCGAGGGGGCGCGGGAGACCCAGTACTTC
cdr3_aa: CASGEGARETQYF

j_call: TRBJ2-7
clone_size: once
v_call: TRBV5-1
d_call: TRBD1
cdr3_nt: TGCGCCAGCAGCTTGAAACAGGGGGCAAGATACGAGCAGTACTTC
cdr3_aa: CASSLKQGARYEQYF

j_call: TRBJ1-1
clone_size: once
v_call: TRBV18
d_call: -
cdr3_nt: TGTGCCAGCTCACCAACCCCCAGGGCGAACACTGAAGCTTTCTTT
cdr3_aa: CASSPTPRANTEAFF

j_call: TRBJ2-7
clone_size: -
v_call: TRBV7-2
d_call: -
cdr3_nt: TGTGCCAGCAGCGCGGGACTTCGGTACGAGCAGTACTTC
cdr3_aa: CASSAGLRYEQYF

j_call: TRBJ2-7
clone_size: once
v_call: TRBV6-5
d_call: TRBD1
cdr3_nt: TGTGCCAGCAGTTACGCCGGGACAGCGTCCTACGAGCAGTACTTC
cdr3_aa: CASSYAGTASYEQYF

j_call: TRBJ1-2
clone_size: -
v_call: TRBV5-1
d_call: -
cdr3_nt: TGCGCCAGCAGCTTGGCGGTGTCTCGGCGGGGCTACACCTTC
cdr3_aa: CASSLAVSRRGYTF

j_call: TRBJ1-2
clone_size: -
v_call: TRBV7-8
d_call: -
cdr3_nt: TGTGCCAGCAGCTTAGCGGGGGGGCAGGGGAAGGGCTACACCTTC
cdr3_aa: CASSLAGGQGKGYTF

j_call: TRBJ1-4
clone_size: -
v_call: TRBV19
d_call: TRBD1
cdr3_nt: TGTGCCAGTAGTCCTGGGACAGGAACTAATGAAAAACTGTTTTTT
cdr3_aa: CASSPGTGTNEKLFF

j_call: TRBJ2-1
clone_size: -
v_call: TRBV7-3
d_call: TRBD1
cdr3_nt: TGTGCCAGCAGCCCGGGACAGTCAAGTAATGAGCAGTTCTTC
cdr3_aa: CASSPGQSSNEQFF

j_call: TRBJ1-1
clone_size: -
v_call: TRBV9
d_call: TRBD1
cdr3_nt: TGTGCCAGCAGCGCCGCCGGGACAGGGGGGAACACTGAAGCTTTCTTT
cdr3_aa: CASSAAGTGGNTEAFF